The 32 T cell receptor beta chains reported below all come from one sample, sequenced in a study of tumor-infiltrating lymphocytes in primary liver carcinoma. From approximately 0.5 ug of total RNA, TCR beta-specific cDNA was reverse-transcribed using a constant-region primer. Slightly modified ARM-PCR, run as three nested multiplex PCR rounds, produced the TCR beta libraries. A C-beta reverse primer and TRBV1-TRBV30 forward primers served in each of the first two PCR rounds, at approximately 10 cycles apiece. In TCRdb, the multiplex PCR reads were re-called with MiXCR into one record per CDR3 protein. In the table there are 330,000 or so distinct CDR3 sequences, approximately 64% of which are singletons. The source of the blood RNA was unsorted whole blood, and germline DNA was extracted as well. The sequenced material came from peripheral blood. The receptors derive from a man aged 35 to 55 with primary liver carcinoma and hepatitis B virus infection.

The V and J genes are TRBV11-2 and TRBJ2-7; 9 bases agree with TRBD1. The germline gives CDR1 SGHAT, CDR2 FQNNGV. The CDR3 contains 13 residues. CDR3 residues: CISSPDRGREQYF. CDR3 bases: TGTATCAGCAGCCCGGACAGGGGAAGGGAGCAGTACTTC. Based on the CDR3 plus reference TRBV11-2 and TRBJ2-7, the full variable domain is EAGVAQSPRYKIIEKRQSVAFWCNPISGHATLYWYQQILGQGPKLLIQFQNNGVVDDSQLPKDRFSAERLKGVDSTLKIQPAKLEDSAVYLCISSPDRGREQYFGPGTRLTVT.

Remarks on this clonotype: A much larger clone lies a single base off, so this may be a read error. J is TRBJ2-1 and V is TRBV5-5; 8 positions agree with TRBD2. Unmatched junction bases numbered 12, after V lost 6 bases and J lost 13 bases. Germline CDR1 SGHKS, CDR2 YYEKEE (reference sequence). This CDR3 spans 13 amino acids. The CDR3, as DNA: TGTGCCAGCAACTCGGGACTAGTGGGTCCCCAGTTCTTC. It codes for CASNSGLVGPQFF.

On this clonotype: This clone may be a read error of a much larger clone one base away. The chain has TRBV12-3 or TRBV12-4 and TRBJ2-4; the D gene is possibly TRBD2 (6 bases). This CDR3 is 14 amino acids long. V dropped 6 bases and J dropped 2 bases, with 11 bases sitting between them. In DNA, the CDR3 is TGTGCCAGCAGCATGGGGGGAACCAAAAACATTCAGTACTTC. Amino acids: CASSMGGTKNIQYF.

Of note for this clonotype: One base away lies a much larger clone, so this may be a sequencing read error. The chain is built from TRBV4-3 and TRBJ1-1, with no clear D. In germline, CDR1 is LGHNA, CDR2 YSLEER. There are 15 residues in the CDR3. CDR3 nucleotides: TGCGCCAGCAGCCAAGATCAGGTGGCGAACGCTGAAGCTTTCTTT. Amino acids: CASSQDQVANAEAFF.

The chain links TRBV6-2 or TRBV6-3 to TRBJ2-2; 8 bases are a match to TRBD2. Germline CDR1 and CDR2: MNHEY and SVGEGT. V lost 6 bases and J lost 1; bases outside the gene matches: 7. The CDR3 loop spans 16 amino acids. The CDR3 loop is CASRPPGGQNTGELFF. The CDR3 nucleotides read TGTGCCAGCAGACCGCCGGGGGGGCAGAACACCGGGGAGCTGTTTTTT.

The J gene is TRBJ2-3, the V gene TRBV11-2, with no clear D. The CDR3 is made up of 15 amino acids. V lost 0 bases and J lost 3, with 10 bases in between. CDR1 SGHAT and CDR2 FQNNGV come from the germline V gene. The CDR3 protein is CASSLETSSTDTQYF. CDR3 coding DNA: TGTGCCAGCAGCTTAGAGACTTCTAGTACAGATACGCAGTATTTT. Full variable domain (remainder filled in from reference TRBV11-2 and TRBJ2-3): EAGVAQSPRYKIIEKRQSVAFWCNPISGHATLYWYQQILGQGPKLLIQFQNNGVVDDSQLPKDRFSAERLKGVDSTLKIQPAKLEDSAVYLCASSLETSSTDTQYFGPGTRLTVL.

Comments on this clonotype: Since a much larger clone is just one base distant, this may be a read error. The genes are TRBV29-1 and TRBJ2-1, with 7 positions matching TRBD2. The CDR3 runs 13 residues. CDR1 is SQVTM, CDR2 ANQGSEA, per germline. The CDR3 sequence: CSVDRREYNERFF. DNA of the CDR3: TGCAGCGTTGATAGGCGGGAGTACAATGAGCGGTTCTTC.

The chain joins TRBV6-6 to TRBJ2-5; no clear D gene. The CDR3 length is 14 residues. Germline CDR1 is MNHNY and CDR2 is SVGAGI (reference sequence). V lost 5 bases to trimming and J lost 6 bases, with 16 bases between them. The CDR3 sequence is CASSTGLHIQTQYF. CDR3 coding DNA: TGTGCCAGCAGTACCGGGTTACACATACAGACCCAGTACTTC.

Comment on this clonotype: Germline and junction disagree at one end, which may indicate a read error. This chain uses TRBV4-3 with TRBJ2-7, with 10 bases matching TRBD1. CDR1 and CDR2 from the germline V gene are LGHNA and YSLEER. The CDR3 extends over 18 amino acids. CDR3 sequence (DNA): TGCGCCATCAGCCAAGATATGGTGTACTGGGACAGGGGAAACGAGCAGTACTTC. Protein sequence: CAISQDMVYWDRGNEQYF.

With respect to this clonotype: The CDR3 ends on some other residue instead of the conserved phenylalanine or tryptophan, so this is likely a read error. This chain joins TRBV5-5 and TRBJ1-1; tentative D call: TRBD1 (6 bases). Trimming shortened V by 1 base and J by 6 bases, and 13 bases separated the two germline ends. CDR1 is SGHKS and CDR2 is YYEKEE in the germline V gene (reference sequence). The CDR3 contains 14 residues. The CDR3 DNA sequence: TGTGCCAGCAGCTTGTACTACAGGGAGGCTGAAGCTTTCTGT. Amino acids: CASSLYYREAEAFC.

This clonotype was observed at least ten times. This chain connects TRBV4-1 to TRBJ2-1; 12 bases are a match to TRBD2. The germline CDR1 and CDR2 sequences are MGHRA and YSYEKL. The length of the CDR3 is 16 residues. With 3 bases clipped from V and 4 bases from J, the junction kept 4 bases outside the gene matches. This CDR3 is CASSHPTSGRYNEQFF. In nucleotides, the CDR3 is TGCGCCAGCAGCCACCCGACTAGCGGGAGATACAATGAGCAGTTCTTC.

The chain uses TRBV20-1 and TRBJ2-7; D call uncertain. CDR3 size: 14 residues. The V end lost 1 base, the J end lost 2 bases, and 12 bases lay between the germline ends. The germline gives CDR1 DFQATT, CDR2 SNEGSKA (reference sequence). The CDR3 DNA reads as TGCAGTGCTAGAGCAGATCACCGTCCCTACGAGCAGTACTTC. It translates to CSARADHRPYEQYF.

Details on this clonotype: Lacking the conserved final phenylalanine or tryptophan, this CDR3 likely reflects a read error. This chain uses TRBV11-3 with TRBJ1-4; D call uncertain. Trimming removed 0 bases from V and 4 bases from J, with 15 bases in between. The CDR3 sequence is 17 residues long. In germline, CDR1 is SGHNT, CDR2 YENEEA. The CDR3 DNA is TGTGCCAGCAGCTTAGATCTTGCAGGCCCAATTAATGAAAAACTGTTTTAT. Encoded protein: CASSLDLAGPINEKLFY.

This clonotype was seen ten or more times. The V and J genes are TRBV4-3 and TRBJ2-5; tentatively, D is TRBD1 (5 bases). The germline V gene encodes CDR1 LGHNA and CDR2 YSLEER. V was pared by 0 bases and J by 5 bases, with 16 bases between. This CDR3 comprises 16 residues. The CDR3 DNA is TGCGCCAGCAGCCAAGAGTTCCAGGGCCAAGGGGAGACCCAGTACTTC. Its protein product is CASSQEFQGQGETQYF.

Regarding this clonotype: This may come from a read error, since a much larger clone is one base off. The final CDR3 position lacks the conserved phenylalanine or tryptophan, pointing to a likely read error. DNA of the CDR3: TGTGCCATCAGGGGGGAGGAAGAGACCCAGTACGTC. It encodes CAIRGEEETQYV. The J gene is TRBJ2-5, the V gene TRBV10-3; tentative D call: TRBD2 (6 bases). The ends were cut back, 6 bases at V and 3 bases at J, with 8 bases in the middle. CDR3 size: 12 residues. Germline V gives CDR1 ENHRY, CDR2 SYGVKD.

The V gene is TRBV11-1, the J gene TRBJ2-3, with D possibly TRBD2 on 6 matching bases. V dropped 5 bases and J dropped 3 bases, with 18 bases sitting between them. This CDR3 contains 16 residues. Germline V CDR1 and CDR2: SGHAT, FQDESV (reference sequence). CDR3 amino acids: CASSPRDWWETDTQYF. In DNA, the CDR3 is TGTGCCAGCAGCCCAAGGGACTGGTGGGAGACAGATACGCAGTATTTT.

This clonotype was counted a single time. Its ends do not fully match the called genes, so a read error is possible. CDR3 nucleotide sequence: TGTGCCAGCAACTTAGCGAGGCTAGCCCAGGGAAAAAAGGAGACCCAGTACTTC. Translation: CASNLARLAQGKKETQYF. The gene calls are TRBV11-2 and TRBJ2-5; either TRBD1 or TRBD2 may fit D (5 bases each). CDR1 is SGHAT, CDR2 FQNNGV, per germline. CDR3 length: 18 amino acids.

In regard to this clonotype: A read error may account for a junction end that differs from germline. The chain combines TRBV11-2 with TRBJ2-3; 8 nucleotides line up with TRBD2. Germline V gives CDR1 SGHAT, CDR2 FQNNGV. The CDR3 totals 13 residues. The chain's CDR3 is CVSNFGGADTQYF. As DNA, the CDR3 is TGTGTCAGCAACTTCGGGGGGGCGGATACGCAGTATTTT.

Many counts were recorded for this clonotype. V is TRBV11-3 and J is TRBJ1-1; 9 bases are a match to TRBD1. CDR1 and CDR2 from the germline V gene are SGHNT and YENEEA. Trimming cost V 4 bases and J 3 bases; bases outside gene matches: 3. The CDR3 spans 14 residues. The CDR3 loop reads CASSSGQGYTEAFF. The CDR3 DNA is TGTGCCAGCAGCTCGGGACAGGGTTACACTGAAGCTTTCTTT.

Of note for this clonotype: The junction departs from germline at one end; a sequencing error may be responsible. The V gene is TRBV11-2, the J gene TRBJ2-3; 7 bases line up with TRBD2. Germline lookup yields CDR1 SGHAT and CDR2 FQNNGV. CDR3 length: 15 residues. CDR3 loop: CASGPLRGRTDTQYF. The CDR3 DNA is TGTGCCAGCGGCCCCCTGCGCGGGAGAACAGATACGCAATATTTT.

A word on this clonotype: A much bigger clone sits one base away, suggesting this may be a read error. The rearrangement uses TRBV6-6 and TRBJ2-7; D unclear. This CDR3 has 12 amino acids. In germline, CDR1 is MNHNY, CDR2 SVGAGI (reference sequence). CDR3 residues: CSSSLDPYEQYF. The CDR3 DNA is TGTTCCAGCAGCCTAGACCCCTACGAGCAGTACTTC.

The chain carries TRBV6-1 and TRBJ2-5; TRBD2 aligns across 12 bases. Germline lookup yields CDR1 MNHNS and CDR2 SASEGT. The CDR3 extends over 16 amino acids. Trimming at V came to 5 bases and at J to 7 bases, leaving 11 bases not matched to a gene. The CDR3 DNA reads as TGTGCCAGCAGTAGGGGACTAGCGGGCCTCGAAGGGACCCAGTACTTC. Translated, it gives CASSRGLAGLEGTQYF.

The rearrangement uses TRBV11-2 and TRBJ1-1; D uncertain. V was cut by 5 bases and J by 4 bases, with 11 bases left in between. CDR3 length equals 13 residues. Germline CDR1 reads SGHAT; CDR2 reads FQNNGV. The CDR3 protein is CASSRWGATEAFF. In DNA, the CDR3 is TGTGCCAGCAGCCGATGGGGAGCCACTGAAGCTTTCTTT.

With respect to this clonotype: This sequence may be a read error, since a much larger clone differs from it by one base. The gene calls are TRBV6-2 or TRBV6-3 and TRBJ1-1; D not resolved. CDR1 is MNHEY, CDR2 SVGEGT, per germline. The CDR3 consists of 11 residues. The V end lost 4 bases, the J end lost 8 bases, and 8 bases lay between the germline ends. CDR3 nucleotides: TGTGCCAGCAGTTTTATATGGGAAGCTTTCTTT. Encoded protein: CASSFIWEAFF.

About this clonotype itself: At one end the junction does not follow the germline gene, possibly because of a read error. J is TRBJ2-7 and V is TRBV11-2; D call uncertain. The length of the CDR3 is 16 residues. From germline, CDR1 is SGHAT and CDR2 FQNNGV. The CDR3 is CASSLDSIWLAYELYF. The CDR3, as DNA: TGTGCCAGCAGCTTAGATTCCATTTGGCTGGCCTACGAGCTGTACTTC.

Points on this clonotype: A much larger clone differs by one base, so this may be a read error. The J gene is TRBJ2-7, the V gene TRBV4-2; a weak D match, TRBD2 (5 bases). The CDR3 covers 15 residues. From germline, CDR1 is LGHNA and CDR2 YNFKEQ. CDR3 nucleotides: TGTGGCAGCAGCCAAGATCCAAGGAGCGGCTACGAGCAGTACTTC. Translation gives CGSSQDPRSGYEQYF.

V usage is TRBV5-6 and J usage is TRBJ2-1, with D unclear. The CDR3 extends over 14 amino acids. Trimming took off 2 bases at V and 3 bases at J, with 9 bases between the two ends. Germline-derived CDR1 and CDR2 are SGHDT and YYEEEE. CDR3: CASSFGRRYNEQFF. CDR3 bases: TGTGCCAGCAGCTTTGGACGGCGCTACAATGAGCAGTTCTTC.

On this clonotype itself: A much larger clone lies one base from this, so it may be a read error. The V gene is TRBV12-3 or TRBV12-4, the J gene TRBJ2-1; D is unclear. The CDR3 is 13 amino acids. Trimming shortened V by 3 bases and J by 9 bases, and 12 bases separated the two germline ends. The CDR3 DNA is TGTGCCAGCAGTTTTGAACGGGTCAGTGAGCAGTTCTTC. Amino acid sequence: CASSFERVSEQFF.

J is TRBJ1-1 and V is TRBV11-2; weak D call: TRBD1 (6 bases). Germline V lookup: CDR1 SGHAT, CDR2 FQNNGV. V shed 1 base and J shed 3 bases, with 18 bases lying between them. CDR3 length equals 17 residues. This CDR3 is CASSLGDGGLVDTEAFF. CDR3 DNA sequence: TGTGCCAGCAGCTTAGGGGACGGGGGGCTCGTGGACACTGAAGCTTTCTTT.

The chain joins TRBV2 to TRBJ1-1, with 9 positions matching TRBD1. V lost 5 bases and J lost 6; bases outside the gene matches: 13. The CDR3 extends over 16 amino acids. Germline-derived CDR1 and CDR2 are SNHLY and FYNNEI. The CDR3 region is CASSNIGQGNGAEAFF. CDR3 nucleotides: TGTGCCAGCAGTAACATCGGACAGGGGAACGGCGCTGAAGCTTTCTTT.

This clonotype was picked up many times. J is TRBJ2-7 and V is TRBV6-5, with 7 bases lining up with TRBD2. J gave up 5 bases and V 1 base, and 8 bases lay outside the gene matches. CDR3 length equals 15 residues. Germline-derived CDR1 and CDR2 are MNHEY and SVGAGI. CDR3 protein: CASSYFAGARNEQYF. CDR3 DNA sequence: TGTGCCAGCAGTTACTTCGCGGGAGCCCGAAACGAGCAGTACTTC.

Concerning this clonotype: A much larger clonotype is one base distant, so this may be a read error. V usage is TRBV10-3 and J usage is TRBJ2-3; D is undetermined. The DNA matches TRBJ1-5 better at its end, which makes the J call doubtful. The CDR3 extends over 13 amino acids. Germline CDR1 reads ENHRY; CDR2 reads SYGVKD. The CDR3 region is CAISRLVSDTQHF. CDR3 DNA: TGTGCCATCAGCCGACTAGTATCAGATACGCAGCATTTT.